This T cell receptor (beta chain) was obtained from a study of blood T cell repertoires in COVID-19. Study in general: The analysed material was cDNA or gDNA that came from T cells, B-cell-depleted T cells, or PBMCs.

In the original processing: From reference gene primer amplification, estimates of nucleated cell counts were derived. Sequenced by immunoSEQ multiplex PCR; TCRdb stores in-frame clones only, minus some. V, J and clone size were drawn from that table, and D and trimming were deduced from the DNA. The sample includes about 98,000 clones, more than 75% of them seen just once. Germline V gives CDR1 KGHSY, CDR2 FQNENV. The germline V and J ends were trimmed by 2 bases and 8 bases, with 9 bases remaining between them. This CDR3 has 12 amino acids. Sequenced sample: peripheral blood. The origin of this receptor is a man older than 75 with acute or convalescent COVID-19. The chain employs TRBV16 and TRBJ2-5; D gene uncertain. The CDR3 sequence is CASSQDFGTQYF. Here the CDR3 DNA reads TGTGCCAGCAGCCAAGATTTCGGTACCCAGTACTTC. The full variable domain, rest sourced from reference TRBV16 and TRBJ2-5, is GEEVAQTPKHLVRGEGQKAKLYCAPIKGHSYVFWYQQVLKNEFKFLISFQNENVFDETGMPKERFSAKCLPNSPCSLEIQATKLEDSAVYFCASSQDFGTQYFGPGTRLLVL.